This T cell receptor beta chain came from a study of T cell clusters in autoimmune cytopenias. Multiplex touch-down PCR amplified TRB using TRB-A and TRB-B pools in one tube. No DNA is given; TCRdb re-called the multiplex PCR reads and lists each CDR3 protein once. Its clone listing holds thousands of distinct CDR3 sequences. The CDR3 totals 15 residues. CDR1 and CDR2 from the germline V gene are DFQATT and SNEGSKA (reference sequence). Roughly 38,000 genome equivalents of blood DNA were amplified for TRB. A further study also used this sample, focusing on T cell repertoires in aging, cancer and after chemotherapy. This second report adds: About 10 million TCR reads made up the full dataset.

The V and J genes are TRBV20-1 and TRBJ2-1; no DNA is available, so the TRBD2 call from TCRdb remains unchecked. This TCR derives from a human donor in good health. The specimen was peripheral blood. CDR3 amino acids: CSARWVGPKYNEQFF.